The 30 T cell receptor beta chains reported below all come from one sample, sequenced in a study of radiotherapy plus CTLA-4 blockade in lung cancer. Repertoires were generated with immunoSEQ multiplex PCR, while TCRdb's copy carries only in-frame clones and drops some. The sample includes about 120,000 clones, around 75% of them seen just once. The sample consisted of peripheral blood, taken from a patient treated with radiotherapy plus ipilimumab. The receptors come from a human donor with non-small cell lung cancer who had a partial response to radiotherapy plus ipilimumab.

The rearrangement joins TRBV4-1 to TRBJ2-7; 7 positions match TRBD2. V was pared by 8 bases and J by 2 bases, with 3 bases of the junction left unmatched. Germline lookup yields CDR1 MGHRA and CDR2 YSYEKL. This CDR3 is 12 amino acids long. The CDR3 reads CASLGGTYEQYF. The CDR3 bases are TGCGCCAGCCTCGGGGGGACCTACGAGCAGTACTTC.

CDR3 in amino acids: CASSTGGTGANVLTF. The CDR3 DNA sequence: TGTGCCAGCAGTACAGGGGGAACTGGGGCCAACGTCCTGACTTTC. The chain links TRBV28 to TRBJ2-6; TRBD1 aligns across 8 bases. Losses at the gene ends were 5 bases for V and 2 bases for J; bases not matched to a gene: 2. CDR3 length: 15 amino acids. The germline CDR1 and CDR2 sequences are MDHEN and SYDVKM.

This clone was counted a single time. The chain is built from TRBV19 and TRBJ2-2, with 8 bases fitting TRBD1. The J segment lost 1 base and the V segment lost 6 bases, leaving 4 bases of the junction unmatched. CDR3 length: 15 residues. Germline V gene lookup returns CDR1 LNHDA and CDR2 SQIVND (reference sequence). CDR3 region: CASRMTGENTGELFF. The CDR3 DNA is TGTGCCAGTAGGATGACAGGGGAGAACACCGGGGAGCTGTTTTTT.

This sequence joins TRBV29-1 and TRBJ1-5, with D uncertain. This CDR3 has 14 amino acids. The germline CDR1 and CDR2 sequences are SQVTM and ANQGSEA. V lost 4 bases and J 3 bases, leaving 13 bases between the germline ends. Here the CDR3 reads CSVGDGANNQPQHF. The CDR3 DNA follows: TGCAGCGTTGGCGACGGAGCTAACAATCAGCCCCAGCATTTT.

The gene calls are TRBV27 and TRBJ2-5; perhaps TRBD2 as D (5 bases). Between the trimmed V and J ends, which lost 6 bases and 4 bases, there was a span of 12 bases. The CDR3 sequence is 13 residues long. Germline values: CDR1 MNHEY, CDR2 SMNVEV (reference sequence). The CDR3 coding sequence is TGTGCCAGCAGCTCCCGGGGTGGAGAGACCCAGTACTTC. Translated: CASSSRGGETQYF.

The chain is built from TRBV28 and TRBJ2-7; D remains unclear. CDR1 MDHEN and CDR2 SYDVKM come from the germline V gene. The CDR3 covers 16 residues. V lost 7 bases and J 3 bases, leaving 22 bases between the germline ends. CDR3 bases: TGTGCCAGCACCCCCACAGCCCTAAGCGAAGACTACGAGCAGTACGTC. Its translation: CASTPTALSEDYEQYV.

This clone has a handful of counts. The CDR3 protein is CASRGQGRPYEQYV. CDR3 DNA sequence: TGTGCCAGCAGAGGACAGGGGCGCCCCTACGAGCAGTACGTC. The chain joins TRBV6-5 to TRBJ2-7; 9 nucleotides match TRBD1. The germline V gene encodes CDR1 MNHEY and CDR2 SVGAGI. The CDR3 contains 14 residues. V lost 6 bases to trimming and J lost 2 bases; unmatched junction nucleotides: 5.

CDR3 bases: TGTGCCAGCAGCTCTCTCGTCAGGGTGAACACTGAAGCTTTCTTT. The encoded protein is CASSSLVRVNTEAFF. The V call is TRBV27, the J call TRBJ1-1; D is perhaps TRBD1 (5 bases). V was clipped by 6 bases and J by 0 bases, with 14 bases between them. Germline V gene lookup returns CDR1 MNHEY and CDR2 SMNVEV (reference sequence). This CDR3 has 15 residues.

This clone was found a few times. CDR3 nucleotide sequence: TGCGCCAGCAGCTTACAGGGAGGGGGCACTGAAGCTTTCTTT. Translation: CASSLQGGGTEAFF. This chain links TRBV5-1 with TRBJ1-1; maybe TRBD1 (6 bases). Trimming pared 2 bases from V and 4 bases from J, leaving 12 bases between. Germline assignment: CDR1 SGHRS and CDR2 YFSETQ. The CDR3 has 14 residues. The variable domain in full, with the rest retrieved from reference TRBV5-1 and TRBJ1-1, is KAGVTQTPRYLIKTRGQQVTLSCSPISGHRSVSWYQQTPGQGLQFLFEYFSETQRNKGNFPGRFSGRQFSNSRSEMNVSTLELGDSALYLCASSLQGGGTEAFFGQGTRLTVV.

This rearrangement joins TRBV30 to TRBJ1-3; D unclear. V was pared by 0 bases and J by 8 bases, with 5 bases between. Germline V gene sequence: CDR1 GTSNPN, CDR2 SVGIG (reference sequence). The CDR3 runs to 11 residues. The CDR3 DNA reads as TGTGCCTGGAGTGTAACACACACCATATATTTT. Translating it yields CAWSVTHTIYF.

The genes are TRBV25-1 and TRBJ1-1, with D possibly matching TRBD1 (5 bases). Between the trimmed V and J ends, which lost 5 bases and 7 bases, there was a span of 14 bases. The CDR3 length is 13 residues. Germline CDR1 is MGHDK and CDR2 is SYGVNS. The CDR3 sequence is CASSSQRQREAFF. Written as DNA, the CDR3 is TGTGCCAGCAGTTCTCAGAGACAGCGTGAAGCTTTCTTT.

The chain uses TRBV7-3 and TRBJ2-3, with TRBD2 matching over 7 bases. The germline gives CDR1 SGHTA, CDR2 FQGTGA. There are 13 residues in the CDR3. The trim removed 4 bases at V and 9 bases at J, leaving 7 bases unmatched. CDR3 nucleotides: TGTGCCAGCAGCTCTCGGACTAGTCAAACGCAGTATTTT. This codes for CASSSRTSQTQYF.

V gene TRBV30 combines with J gene TRBJ1-2, with D hard to call. The CDR3 extends over 12 amino acids. In germline, CDR1 is GTSNPN, CDR2 SVGIG (reference sequence). V lost 3 bases and J 2 bases, leaving 7 bases between the germline ends. CDR3 protein: CAWSGSNYGYTF. CDR3 bases: TGTGCCTGGAGCGGGTCCAACTATGGCTACACCTTC.

This chain links TRBV6-1 with TRBJ2-1; 8 nucleotides line up with TRBD2. With V trimmed by 5 bases and J by 4 bases, 7 bases remained unmatched. This CDR3 is 15 amino acids long. Germline V gene data show CDR1 as MNHNS and CDR2 as SASEGT. The CDR3 DNA reads TGTGCCAGCAGTCGCCGGGGGGGAATATACAATGAGCAGTTCTTC. This translates into CASSRRGGIYNEQFF.

The chain uses TRBV9 and TRBJ2-3; 7 positions match TRBD1. Germline V gene sequence: CDR1 SGDLS, CDR2 YYNGEE. V shed 2 bases, J shed 4 bases, and the junction held 1 base outside the gene matches. The CDR3 extends over 13 amino acids. For the CDR3, the DNA is TGTGCCAGCAGCGTGGGACAGTCAGATACGCAGTATTTT. Its protein product is CASSVGQSDTQYF.

The chain couples TRBV4-2 to TRBJ1-2; 7 bases agree with TRBD1. V dropped 1 base and J dropped 6; count of bases not matched to a gene: 5. Germline loops: CDR1 LGHNA, CDR2 YNFKEQ. This CDR3 contains 14 residues. In DNA form, the CDR3 reads TGTGCCAGCAGCCAAGTGAGTCAGGGGGATGGCTACACCTTC. As protein: CASSQVSQGDGYTF.

The chain recombines TRBV11-2 with TRBJ2-1; 7 bases are a match to TRBD2. CDR3 length equals 15 residues. Germline loops: CDR1 SGHAT, CDR2 FQNNGV. The junction had 9 bases not matched to a gene; V was cut back by 5 bases and J by 5 bases. Written as DNA, the CDR3 is TGTGCCAGCAGCCGCGAAGGGGACTACCACAATGAGCAGTTCTTC. This sequence encodes CASSREGDYHNEQFF. Drawing the rest from reference TRBV11-2 and TRBJ2-1, the complete variable domain is EAGVAQSPRYKIIEKRQSVAFWCNPISGHATLYWYQQILGQGPKLLIQFQNNGVVDDSQLPKDRFSAERLKGVDSTLKIQPAKLEDSAVYLCASSREGDYHNEQFFGPGTRLTVL.

This clone showed up just once. This sequence joins TRBV30 and TRBJ1-2; D uncertain. V was shortened by 0 bases and J by 1 base, with 9 bases between the two germline ends. CDR3 length: 14 amino acids. The germline V gene has CDR1 GTSNPN and CDR2 SVGIG (reference sequence). The CDR3 here is CAWSVYGLNYGYTF. The CDR3 DNA follows: TGTGCCTGGAGTGTCTACGGACTTAACTATGGCTACACCTTC.

The chain couples TRBV2 to TRBJ2-1; D unclear. The CDR3 spans 11 residues. Germline CDR1 and CDR2: SNHLY and FYNNEI. V was trimmed by 0 bases and J by 9 bases, leaving 3 bases between them. CDR3 amino acids: CASSEAAEQFF. In nucleotides, the CDR3 is TGTGCCAGCAGTGAAGCGGCTGAGCAGTTCTTC.

The chain links TRBV4-3 to TRBJ2-1; D is perhaps TRBD1 (5 bases). V was pared by 0 bases and J by 9 bases, with 12 bases between. CDR3 length: 14 amino acids. The germline V gene has CDR1 LGHNA and CDR2 YSLEER. The CDR3 is CASSQDSDSFEQFF. The CDR3 DNA reads TGCGCCAGCAGCCAAGACTCTGACAGCTTTGAGCAGTTCTTC.

The J gene is TRBJ2-2, the V gene TRBV5-1; the match to TRBD2 covers 13 bases. This CDR3 contains 17 residues. Germline V gives CDR1 SGHRS, CDR2 YFSETQ. V was clipped by 4 bases and J by 7 bases; unmatched bases: 10. The DNA of the CDR3 is TGCGCCAGCAGCCCCGACCAGGGACTAGCGGGAATCGGGGAGCTGTTTTTT. Translated, it gives CASSPDQGLAGIGELFF. The whole variable domain, filled in from reference TRBV5-1 and TRBJ2-2, reads KAGVTQTPRYLIKTRGQQVTLSCSPISGHRSVSWYQQTPGQGLQFLFEYFSETQRNKGNFPGRFSGRQFSNSRSEMNVSTLELGDSALYLCASSPDQGLAGIGELFFGEGSRLTVL.

The rearrangement joins TRBV6-5 to TRBJ1-1; 8 nucleotides line up with TRBD1. Germline V gene sequence: CDR1 MNHEY, CDR2 SVGAGI. The V segment lost 2 bases and the J segment 1 base; nucleotides outside the gene matches: 6. The CDR3 contains 16 residues. CDR3 in amino acids: CASSYEAGGPNTEAFF. The CDR3 nucleotides read TGTGCCAGCAGTTACGAGGCAGGGGGCCCGAACACTGAAGCTTTCTTT.

The chain has TRBV9 and TRBJ2-5, with D perhaps matching TRBD2 (5 bases). V lost 0 bases, J lost 5 bases, and 8 bases lay in between. Germline CDR1 and CDR2: SGDLS and YYNGEE. The CDR3 spans 13 residues. The CDR3 protein is CASSVGGGETQYF. In DNA, the CDR3 is TGTGCCAGCAGCGTAGGCGGCGGGGAGACCCAGTACTTC.

The V and J genes are TRBV10-1 and TRBJ1-5, with TRBD1 identical over 8 bases. Germline CDR1 WNHNN, CDR2 SYGVQD (reference sequence). This CDR3 contains 17 residues. J was trimmed by 0 bases and V by 4 bases; bases with no gene match: 8. Written as DNA, the CDR3 is TGCGCCAGCAGTGCCGGACAGGGCCTCGTTAGCAATCAGCCCCAGCATTTT. It yields the protein CASSAGQGLVSNQPQHF.

The CDR3 is CASSFGTRGLAGGYNEQFF. The CDR3 bases are TGTGCCAGCAGCTTCGGAACCCGAGGACTAGCGGGAGGATACAATGAGCAGTTCTTC. The rearrangement links TRBV13 to TRBJ2-1; 14 bases agree with TRBD2. V shed 3 bases and J 4 bases; nucleotides not matched to a gene: 11. Germline assignment: CDR1 PRHDT and CDR2 FYEKMQ (reference sequence). This CDR3 comprises 19 residues.

This rearrangement joins TRBV6-4 to TRBJ2-7, with 10 bases aligning to TRBD2. The CDR3 runs 18 residues. Germline CDR1 is MRHNA and CDR2 is SNTAGT. Unmatched junction bases numbered 16, after V lost 2 bases and J lost 6 bases. Here the CDR3 DNA reads TGTGCCAGCAGTGACACCCGCAGTCTAGCGGGAGAGCGTCTCGAGCAGTACTTC. Encoded protein: CASSDTRSLAGERLEQYF.

The chain uses TRBV7-6 and TRBJ2-2, with 14 bases that match TRBD2. The CDR3 totals 19 residues. The trim removed 3 bases at V and 4 bases at J, leaving 10 bases unmatched. The germline CDR1 and CDR2 sequences are SGHVS and FNYEAQ. CDR3 nucleotide sequence: TGTGCCAGCAGCTTCCTAGCAGGGACTAGCGGGAGTGGCACCGGGGAGCTGTTTTTT. Protein sequence: CASSFLAGTSGSGTGELFF.

The chain combines TRBV5-1 with TRBJ2-3; 7 bases fit TRBD2. Trimming cost V 5 bases and J 0 bases; bases outside gene matches: 6. CDR3 size: 15 residues. Germline CDR1 SGHRS, CDR2 YFSETQ. CDR3 in amino acids: CASSPTSSSTDTQYF. In DNA, the CDR3 is TGCGCCAGCAGTCCGACTAGCAGCAGCACAGATACGCAGTATTTT.

This clone was detected a few times. The chain joins TRBV30 to TRBJ1-6; 7 bases are a match to TRBD1. V shed 4 bases, J shed 7 bases, and the junction held 10 bases outside the gene matches. The CDR3 length is 15 residues. Germline lookup yields CDR1 GTSNPN and CDR2 SVGIG (reference sequence). The CDR3 nucleotides read TGTGCCTGGACCACAGGGAGAGGGGGCAATTCACCCCTCCACTTT. Its protein product is CAWTTGRGGNSPLHF.

The rearrangement uses TRBV7-6 and TRBJ2-7; perhaps TRBD1 as D (5 bases). Germline V gene sequence: CDR1 SGHVS, CDR2 FNYEAQ. The V gene lost 1 base and the J gene lost 3 bases, with 19 bases spanning the gap. CDR3 length: 17 amino acids. Here the CDR3 DNA reads TGTGCCAGCAGCTTAGGGCAGGCAGGGCCTCTACTCTACGAGCAGTACTTC. Its translation: CASSLGQAGPLLYEQYF.